This T cell receptor (beta chain) was recovered during a study of blood T cell repertoires in COVID-19. Background on the study: Both acute and convalescent COVID-19 samples were obtained from the United States, Italy and Spain. Nucleic acid was either cDNA or gDNA, and it came from T cells, B-cell-depleted T cells, or PBMCs.

Germline CDR1 reads MRHNA; CDR2 reads SNTAGT. The junction had 13 bases not matched to a gene; V was cut back by 2 bases and J by 0 bases. The CDR3 covers 19 residues. In the study's own analysis: Nucleated cell number was recorded as an estimate derived from reference gene primer amplification. Sequencing used immunoSEQ multiplex PCR; TCRdb keeps in-frame clones, though not all of them. From that table come the V and J calls and clone size; the DNA was used to work out D and trimming. Of 90,000 to 110,000 clones detected, approximately 90% appear once; the ten largest clones hold less than 1.5%. This chain joins TRBV6-4 and TRBJ2-7, with TRBD2 identical over 10 bases. The TCR sequence derives from a human donor in a cohort sampled during active COVID-19. What was sequenced was peripheral blood. CDR3 amino acids: CASSDGAGLATRSSYEQYF. The CDR3 nucleotides read TGTGCCAGCAGTGACGGGGCGGGACTAGCGACTCGTAGCTCCTACGAGCAGTACTTC.